The rows below give T cell receptor beta chains drawn from one sample of a study of post-analysis software for immune sequencing data. TCRdb redid the calling of the PCR reads with MiXCR, one entry per CDR3 protein. The table shows fewer than 900,000 distinct CDR3 sequences, with approximately 44% occurring only once. Material for sequencing was blood. The source of these receptors is a girl aged 10 to 17 with multiple sclerosis. Both conserved end residues are part of each CDR3. The D gene is left open where the match is weak. Not every row has a clone size; where given, it reads once, few, many or a size class.

V gene: TRBV29-1; D gene: TRBD2; clone size: NA; J gene: TRBJ2-3; CDR3 protein: CSVALLAGVSADTQYF; CDR3 DNA: TGCAGCGTTGCCCTCCTAGCGGGAGTGAGCGCAGATACGCAGTATTTT
V gene: TRBV6-2/TRBV6-3; D gene: TRBD1; clone size: NA; J gene: TRBJ2-7; CDR3 protein: CASSFSPGTGSYEQYF; CDR3 DNA: TGTGCCAGCAGTTTCAGCCCCGGGACAGGGAGCTACGAGCAGTACTTC
V gene: TRBV29-1; D gene: NA; clone size: few; J gene: TRBJ2-3; CDR3 protein: CSVGRAGFADTQYF; CDR3 DNA: TGCAGCGTTGGACGGGCAGGGTTCGCAGATACGCAGTATTTT
V gene: TRBV27; D gene: TRBD2; clone size: NA; J gene: TRBJ2-1; CDR3 protein: CASRRGTTYNGQFF; CDR3 DNA: TGTGCCAGCAGAAGAGGGACTACTTACAATGGGCAGTTCTTC
V gene: TRBV7-8; D gene: NA; clone size: NA; J gene: TRBJ2-5; CDR3 protein: CASSSQRTETQYF; CDR3 DNA: TGTGCCAGCAGCTCCCAGCGGACGGAGACCCAGTACTTC
V gene: TRBV29-1; D gene: NA; clone size: NA; J gene: TRBJ2-7; CDR3 protein: CGVVKDNLYEQYF; CDR3 DNA: TGCGGCGTCGTAAAGGACAACCTCTACGAGCAGTACTTC
V gene: TRBV4-1; D gene: TRBD2; clone size: once; J gene: TRBJ2-1; CDR3 protein: CASTTGLAGDEQFF; CDR3 DNA: TGCGCCAGCACGACGGGACTAGCGGGAGATGAGCAGTTCTTC
V gene: TRBV29-1; D gene: NA; clone size: NA; J gene: TRBJ2-3; CDR3 protein: CSVEVGVADTQYF; CDR3 DNA: TGCAGCGTTGAAGTCGGGGTTGCAGATACGCAGTATTTT
V gene: TRBV4-1; D gene: NA; clone size: few; J gene: TRBJ2-1; CDR3 protein: CASSQAGQKFF; CDR3 DNA: TGCGCCAGCAGCCAGGCAGGGCAGAAGTTCTTC
V gene: TRBV29-1; D gene: NA; clone size: NA; J gene: TRBJ2-5; CDR3 protein: CSVGRDLKTQYF; CDR3 DNA: TGCAGCGTTGGCAGGGACCTGAAGACCCAGTACTTC
V gene: TRBV29-1; D gene: NA; clone size: NA; J gene: TRBJ2-3; CDR3 protein: CSVTHPDTQYF; CDR3 DNA: TGCAGCGTTACTCACCCCGATACGCAGTATTTT
V gene: TRBV9; D gene: TRBD2; clone size: NA; J gene: TRBJ2-3; CDR3 protein: CASSGLAGPDTQYF; CDR3 DNA: TGTGCCAGCAGTGGACTAGCGGGACCGGATACGCAGTATTTT
V gene: TRBV20-1; D gene: NA; clone size: once; J gene: TRBJ2-1; CDR3 protein: CSASGGGDNEQFF; CDR3 DNA: TGCAGTGCTAGCGGGGGCGGGGACAATGAGCAGTTCTTC
V gene: TRBV12-3/TRBV12-4; D gene: TRBD1; clone size: NA; J gene: TRBJ2-7; CDR3 protein: CASSSRGTGPYEQYF; CDR3 DNA: TGTGCCAGCAGTTCACGGGGGACAGGGCCCTACGAGCAGTACTTC
V gene: TRBV2; D gene: TRBD1; clone size: few; J gene: TRBJ2-7; CDR3 protein: CASSGNRGKRGYEQYF; CDR3 DNA: TGTGCCAGCAGTGGGAACAGGGGAAAAAGGGGGTACGAGCAGTACTTC
V gene: TRBV7-4; D gene: TRBD1; clone size: NA; J gene: TRBJ2-7; CDR3 protein: CASSWGQGCHEQYF; CDR3 DNA: TGTGCCAGCAGCTGGGGACAGGGTTGCCACGAGCAGTACTTC
V gene: TRBV6-1; D gene: TRBD1; clone size: NA; J gene: TRBJ2-1; CDR3 protein: CASSEQGALEQFF; CDR3 DNA: TGTGCCAGCAGTGAACAGGGGGCGTTGGAGCAGTTCTTC
V gene: TRBV19; D gene: NA; clone size: few; J gene: TRBJ2-5; CDR3 protein: CASSIDRGETQYF; CDR3 DNA: TGTGCCAGTAGTATAGACAGGGGAGAGACCCAGTACTTC
V gene: TRBV28; D gene: TRBD1; clone size: NA; J gene: TRBJ1-5; CDR3 protein: CASSLGTGSPSQPQHF; CDR3 DNA: TGTGCCAGCAGCTTAGGGACAGGGAGCCCCTCGCAGCCCCAGCATTTT
V gene: TRBV7-9; D gene: NA; clone size: few; J gene: TRBJ2-7; CDR3 protein: CASSLARDYEQYF; CDR3 DNA: TGTGCCAGCAGCTTAGCTCGGGACTACGAGCAGTACTTC
V gene: TRBV4-3; D gene: NA; clone size: few; J gene: TRBJ2-3; CDR3 protein: CASSQDGPGLTDTQYF; CDR3 DNA: TGCGCCAGCAGCCAAGATGGGCCGGGACTGACAGATACGCAGTATTTT
V gene: TRBV9; D gene: NA; clone size: NA; J gene: TRBJ2-7; CDR3 protein: CASSVAGGNSYEQYF; CDR3 DNA: TGTGCCAGCAGCGTAGCGGGCGGTAACTCCTACGAGCAGTACTTC
V gene: TRBV11-2; D gene: NA; clone size: NA; J gene: TRBJ2-7; CDR3 protein: CASTPTPGLHEQYF; CDR3 DNA: TGTGCCAGCACCCCTACCCCGGGACTCCACGAGCAGTACTTC
V gene: TRBV3-1; D gene: NA; clone size: NA; J gene: TRBJ1-2; CDR3 protein: CASSQGSSEGYTF; CDR3 DNA: TGTGCCAGCAGCCAAGGCTCGTCGGAGGGCTACACCTTC
V gene: TRBV7-9; D gene: TRBD2; clone size: NA; J gene: TRBJ2-7; CDR3 protein: CASSLRPSGSNEQYF; CDR3 DNA: TGTGCCAGCAGCTTACGGCCTAGCGGGAGTAACGAGCAGTACTTC
V gene: TRBV12-3/TRBV12-4; D gene: NA; clone size: few; J gene: TRBJ2-1; CDR3 protein: CASSARAGSNEQFF; CDR3 DNA: TGTGCCAGCAGTGCCAGGGCAGGGTCGAATGAGCAGTTCTTC
V gene: TRBV7-8; D gene: TRBD1; clone size: NA; J gene: TRBJ1-1; CDR3 protein: CASSLQGVRAEAFF; CDR3 DNA: TGTGCCAGCAGCCTACAGGGGGTGAGGGCTGAAGCTTTCTTT
V gene: TRBV4-3; D gene: TRBD1; clone size: NA; J gene: TRBJ1-2; CDR3 protein: CASSQDPGQGGYGYTF; CDR3 DNA: TGCGCCAGCAGCCAGGATCCGGGACAGGGAGGCTATGGCTACACCTTC
V gene: TRBV20-1; D gene: TRBD2; clone size: NA; J gene: TRBJ2-7; CDR3 protein: CSASGGLAGDYEQYF; CDR3 DNA: TGCAGTGCTAGTGGTGGACTAGCGGGAGACTACGAGCAGTACTTC
V gene: TRBV7-9; D gene: TRBD2; clone size: few; J gene: TRBJ2-7; CDR3 protein: CASSGGLGPYEQYF; CDR3 DNA: TGTGCCAGCAGCGGCGGACTAGGACCCTACGAGCAGTACTTC
V gene: TRBV15; D gene: NA; clone size: NA; J gene: TRBJ2-1; CDR3 protein: CATSRQGGTYNEQFF; CDR3 DNA: TGTGCCACCAGCAGACAGGGGGGAACCTACAATGAGCAGTTCTTC
V gene: TRBV20-1; D gene: TRBD2; clone size: NA; J gene: TRBJ2-5; CDR3 protein: CSARDHRVAGVQETQYF; CDR3 DNA: TGCAGTGCTAGAGATCATAGGGTAGCGGGGGTCCAAGAGACCCAGTACTTC
V gene: TRBV4-3; D gene: NA; clone size: NA; J gene: TRBJ1-1; CDR3 protein: CASSQDRAGTEAFF; CDR3 DNA: TGCGCCAGCAGCCAAGATCGGGCAGGGACTGAAGCTTTCTTT
V gene: TRBV5-1; D gene: NA; clone size: NA; J gene: TRBJ2-1; CDR3 protein: CASSPRGGRYEDEQFF; CDR3 DNA: TGCGCCAGCAGCCCCAGAGGGGGGAGATATGAGGATGAGCAGTTCTTC
V gene: TRBV7-9; D gene: TRBD1; clone size: NA; J gene: TRBJ2-5; CDR3 protein: CASSRGPGGGETQYF; CDR3 DNA: TGTGCCAGCAGCCGTGGGCCAGGGGGCGGAGAGACCCAGTACTTC
V gene: TRBV14; D gene: NA; clone size: NA; J gene: TRBJ2-7; CDR3 protein: CASNFSSGYEQYF; CDR3 DNA: TGTGCCAGCAACTTCTCCTCAGGGTACGAGCAGTACTTC
V gene: TRBV6-6; D gene: TRBD1; clone size: NA; J gene: TRBJ1-2; CDR3 protein: CASSKTGAAGYTF; CDR3 DNA: TGTGCCAGCAGTAAGACAGGGGCGGCTGGCTACACCTTC
V gene: TRBV2; D gene: NA; clone size: few; J gene: TRBJ2-7; CDR3 protein: CASCAYSYEQYF; CDR3 DNA: TGTGCCAGCTGTGCGTACTCCTACGAGCAGTACTTC
V gene: TRBV29-1; D gene: TRBD1; clone size: NA; J gene: TRBJ1-2; CDR3 protein: CSVVVNRGVGYTF; CDR3 DNA: TGCAGCGTTGTTGTAAACAGGGGAGTCGGCTACACCTTC
V gene: TRBV7-9; D gene: NA; clone size: NA; J gene: TRBJ2-1; CDR3 protein: CASSLDGYYNEQFF; CDR3 DNA: TGTGCCAGCAGCTTAGATGGTTACTACAATGAGCAGTTCTTC
V gene: TRBV4-3; D gene: TRBD1; clone size: few; J gene: TRBJ2-1; CDR3 protein: CASSQPPGGLGSYNEQFF; CDR3 DNA: TGCGCCAGCAGCCAACCTCCAGGGGGTTTGGGGTCCTACAATGAGCAGTTCTTC
V gene: TRBV29-1; D gene: NA; clone size: many; J gene: TRBJ2-1; CDR3 protein: CSVVGTGEQFF; CDR3 DNA: TGCAGCGTCGTTGGGACTGGTGAGCAGTTCTTC
V gene: TRBV7-9; D gene: NA; clone size: NA; J gene: TRBJ1-1; CDR3 protein: CASSIGHTEAFF; CDR3 DNA: TGTGCCAGCAGCATCGGTCACACTGAAGCTTTCTTT
V gene: TRBV13; D gene: NA; clone size: few; J gene: TRBJ1-1; CDR3 protein: CASSPTGGGTEAFF; CDR3 DNA: TGTGCCAGCAGCCCAACCGGGGGGGGAACTGAAGCTTTCTTT
V gene: TRBV6-2/TRBV6-3; D gene: TRBD1; clone size: NA; J gene: TRBJ2-4; CDR3 protein: CASSYPDRVWTGDLFAKNIQYF; CDR3 DNA: TGTGCCAGCAGTTATCCGGACAGGGTTTGGACCGGTGACCTATTTGCCAAAAACATTCAGTACTTC
V gene: TRBV16; D gene: NA; clone size: many; J gene: TRBJ1-2; CDR3 protein: CASSQGIYGYTF; CDR3 DNA: TGTGCCAGCAGCCAAGGCATCTATGGCTACACCTTC
V gene: TRBV6-4; D gene: TRBD1; clone size: NA; J gene: TRBJ2-2; CDR3 protein: CASSTGTGNTGELFF; CDR3 DNA: TGTGCCAGCAGCACCGGGACAGGAAACACCGGGGAGCTGTTTTTT
V gene: TRBV10-3; D gene: TRBD2; clone size: NA; J gene: TRBJ2-3; CDR3 protein: CAISVPPGLAGGGVSTDTQYF; CDR3 DNA: TGTGCCATCAGTGTACCACCGGGACTAGCGGGAGGAGGGGTTAGCACAGATACGCAGTATTTT
V gene: TRBV3-1; D gene: NA; clone size: few; J gene: TRBJ2-7; CDR3 protein: CASSHLEGYEQYF; CDR3 DNA: TGTGCCAGCAGCCATTTAGAAGGCTACGAGCAGTACTTC
V gene: TRBV6-1; D gene: NA; clone size: NA; J gene: TRBJ2-3; CDR3 protein: CASIHFGRTDTQYF; CDR3 DNA: TGTGCCAGCATACACTTCGGACGGACAGATACGCAGTATTTT
V gene: TRBV20-1; D gene: NA; clone size: NA; J gene: TRBJ2-3; CDR3 protein: CSARVAGRTDTQYF; CDR3 DNA: TGCAGTGCTAGAGTCGCGGGAAGAACAGATACGCAGTATTTT
V gene: TRBV18; D gene: NA; clone size: NA; J gene: TRBJ1-1; CDR3 protein: CAGSPGGAGFRTEAFF; CDR3 DNA: TGTGCCGGCTCCCCCGGGGGCGCCGGCTTTCGTACTGAAGCTTTCTTT
V gene: TRBV7-2; D gene: NA; clone size: NA; J gene: TRBJ2-5; CDR3 protein: CARGLVGETQYF; CDR3 DNA: TGTGCCAGGGGGCTAGTGGGTGAGACCCAGTACTTC
V gene: TRBV20-1; D gene: TRBD2; clone size: once; J gene: TRBJ2-5; CDR3 protein: CSARVVGREEFETQYF; CDR3 DNA: TGCAGTGCTAGAGTTGTAGGACGGGAGGAATTTGAGACCCAGTACTTC
V gene: TRBV3-1; D gene: NA; clone size: NA; J gene: TRBJ2-3; CDR3 protein: CVSRPPLTDTQYF; CDR3 DNA: TGTGTCAGCAGGCCCCCACTCACAGATACGCAGTATTTT
V gene: TRBV19; D gene: NA; clone size: NA; J gene: TRBJ1-2; CDR3 protein: CASSPDHSYGYTF; CDR3 DNA: TGTGCCAGTAGCCCGGACCACTCCTATGGCTACACCTTC
V gene: TRBV18; D gene: NA; clone size: few; J gene: TRBJ2-1; CDR3 protein: CASSPGATSYNEQFF; CDR3 DNA: TGTGCCAGCTCACCAGGGGCCACGTCCTACAATGAGCAGTTCTTC